Below are 24 T cell receptor beta chains sequenced from a single sample in a study of blood T cell repertoires in COVID-19. This table comes from immunoSEQ multiplex PCR, and its TCRdb copy is limited to in-frame clones, with some not included. The sample has about 250,000 clones, 88% seen once. The source material was peripheral blood. Receptors originate from a woman aged 25 to 39 with COVID-19, enrolled during active disease.

The chain joins TRBV11-2 to TRBJ2-7; 7 bases map to TRBD1. The V gene's germline CDR1 is SGHAT and CDR2 FQNNGV. The length of the CDR3 is 13 residues. With 5 bases clipped from V and 0 bases from J, the junction kept 1 base outside the gene matches. CDR3 bases: TGTGCCAGCAGCCGGACAGGCTCCTACGAGCAGTACTTC. Its protein product is CASSRTGSYEQYF.

The genes are TRBV11-2 and TRBJ1-6, with 7 bases identical to TRBD1. The CDR3 totals 12 residues. The junction had 4 bases not matched to a gene; V was cut back by 10 bases and J by 7 bases. Germline V gene sequence: CDR1 SGHAT, CDR2 FQNNGV. The DNA for the CDR3 is TGTGCCACCAAGACAGGGAATTCACCCCTCCACTTT. Its translation: CATKTGNSPLHF.

The gene calls are TRBV19 and TRBJ2-2; a possible D gene is TRBD1 (6 bases). Germline assignment: CDR1 LNHDA and CDR2 SQIVND (reference sequence). Trimming took off 6 bases at V and 6 bases at J, with 14 bases between the two ends. The CDR3 runs to 14 residues. The DNA of the CDR3 is TGTGCCAGTAGCATACAGGGTTCCCCCGGGGAGCTGTTTTTT. Translated: CASSIQGSPGELFF.

The gene calls are TRBV5-6 and TRBJ1-2; D unresolved. Trimming took off 0 bases at V and 13 bases at J, with 19 bases between the two ends. The CDR3 spans 14 residues. Germline CDR1 and CDR2: SGHDT and YYEEEE. This chain's CDR3 is CASSLGLSGSLRTF. The CDR3 DNA reads TGTGCCAGCAGCTTGGGTCTAAGTGGGAGCCTCCGCACCTTC. The complete variable domain, with remaining parts taken from reference TRBV5-6 and TRBJ1-2, reads DAGVTQSPTHLIKTRGQQVTLRCSPKSGHDTVSWYQQALGQGPQFIFQYYEEEERQRGNFPDRFSGHQFPNYSSELNVNALLLGDSALYLCASSLGLSGSLRTFGSGTRLTVV.

This clone was found many times. The rearrangement links TRBV11-2 to TRBJ2-7; tentatively, D is TRBD2 (5 bases). The CDR3 runs to 11 residues. Germline assignment: CDR1 SGHAT and CDR2 FQNNGV. The germline V and J ends were trimmed by 1 base and 9 bases, with 7 bases remaining between them. In DNA, the CDR3 is TGTGCCAGCAGCTTAGGAGGGCGGCAGTACTTC. Translating it yields CASSLGGRQYF.

The V and J genes are TRBV11-3 and TRBJ2-5, with D perhaps TRBD1 (6 bases). There are 13 residues in the CDR3. CDR1 SGHNT and CDR2 YENEEA come from the germline V gene. V gave up 5 bases and J gave up 2 bases, with 9 bases separating them. The CDR3 protein is CASSPGQQETQYF. CDR3 nucleotide sequence: TGTGCCAGCAGCCCCGGACAGCAAGAGACCCAGTACTTC.

The gene calls are TRBV4-3 and TRBJ1-1; TRBD1 agrees at 7 bases. Per germline, CDR1 LGHNA and CDR2 YSLEER. CDR3 size: 13 residues. After removal of 9 bases from V and 4 bases from J, the junction contained 8 bases not matched to a gene. The CDR3: CASKTGLGTEAFF. The CDR3 bases are TGCGCCAGTAAGACAGGGTTGGGCACTGAAGCTTTCTTT.

The rearrangement uses TRBV7-9 and TRBJ1-2; 7 nucleotides match TRBD1. The V gene end was trimmed by 4 bases and the J gene end by 4 bases; junction bases not matched to a gene: 12. CDR1 SEHNR and CDR2 FQNEAQ come from the germline V gene (reference sequence). This CDR3 has 16 amino acids. The CDR3 region has the DNA TGTGCCAGCAGCTCCATTGGGGCGGGACAGTCCTATGGCTACACCTTC. This sequence encodes CASSSIGAGQSYGYTF.

This chain uses TRBV14 with TRBJ2-3, with a tentative D call TRBD1 (5 bases). CDR3 length: 16 residues. Trimming took off 1 base at V and 6 bases at J, with 17 bases between the two ends. CDR1 is SGHDN and CDR2 is FVKESK in the germline V gene. CDR3 loop: CASSQVGDSFADTQYF. For the CDR3, the DNA is TGTGCCAGCAGCCAAGTGGGCGACAGTTTCGCCGATACGCAGTATTTT.

This clone was detected a few times. The genes are TRBV18 and TRBJ1-6, with 8 bases fitting TRBD1. CDR1 is KGHSH and CDR2 is LQKENI in the germline V gene. This CDR3 has 13 residues. V shed 6 bases and J 16 bases; nucleotides not matched to a gene: 11. In DNA form, the CDR3 reads TGTGCCAGCTCGGGCGGACAGGGCCGGGTACTCCACTTT. Translating it yields CASSGGQGRVLHF.

The chain links TRBV9 to TRBJ2-3; no clear D gene. Germline CDR1 reads SGDLS; CDR2 reads YYNGEE. Trimming took off 5 bases at V and 2 bases at J, with 15 bases between the two ends. CDR3 size: 15 residues. CDR3 sequence reads: CASSRLVRVTDTQYF. The CDR3 region has the DNA TGTGCCAGCAGTCGCTTAGTTCGGGTCACAGATACGCAGTATTTT.

J is TRBJ2-3 and V is TRBV18, with 10 positions matching TRBD2. V dropped 8 bases and J dropped 2; count of bases not matched to a gene: 1. The CDR3 length is 13 residues. Germline assignment: CDR1 KGHSH and CDR2 LQKENI. The CDR3 region is CASSGGATDTQYF. For the CDR3, the DNA is TGTGCCAGCAGCGGGGGGGCCACAGATACGCAGTATTTT. Variable domain in full (rest from reference TRBV18 and TRBJ2-3): NAGVMQNPRHLVRRRGQEARLRCSPMKGHSHVYWYRQLPEEGLKFMVYLQKENIIDESGMPKERFSAEFPKEGPSILRIQQVVRGDSAAYFCASSGGATDTQYFGPGTRLTVL.

The rearrangement uses TRBV4-1 and TRBJ1-6, with 7 bases that match TRBD1. The CDR3 covers 16 residues. With 2 bases clipped from V and 6 bases from J, the junction kept 7 bases outside the gene matches. Germline values: CDR1 MGHRA, CDR2 YSYEKL. In nucleotides, the CDR3 is TGCGCCAGCAGCCAACCGGGACAGACAATTAATTCACCCCTCCACTTT. Translation gives CASSQPGQTINSPLHF.

The chain has TRBV14 and TRBJ1-1; D gene unclear. The CDR3 runs 15 residues. Germline CDR1 is SGHDN and CDR2 is FVKESK. Trimming removed 0 bases from V and 4 bases from J, with 12 bases in between. This CDR3 reads CASSQDAALGTEAFF. The CDR3 nucleotides read TGTGCCAGCAGCCAAGATGCGGCCTTGGGCACTGAAGCTTTCTTT.

This chain joins TRBV28 and TRBJ1-3; 9 nucleotides align to TRBD1. The V and J ends lost 4 bases and 0 bases, in that order; junction bases with no gene match: 4. The germline gives CDR1 MDHEN, CDR2 SYDVKM. The CDR3 runs 16 residues. DNA of the CDR3: TGTGCCAGCAGTTCGGGACAGGGTCTCTCTGGAAACACCATATATTTT. This encodes CASSSGQGLSGNTIYF.

With respect to this clone: At one end, the junction sequence differs from germline, possibly due to a read error. The chain couples TRBV7-2 to TRBJ2-2; 8 bases fit TRBD2. The CDR3 length is 16 residues. In germline, CDR1 is SGHTA, CDR2 FQGNSA. The CDR3 coding sequence is TGTGCCAGCAGCCCCCGGGGTAGCGGGAACGCCGGGGAGCTGTTTTTT. Translated: CASSPRGSGNAGELFF.

The V gene is TRBV7-2, the J gene TRBJ1-2; TRBD1 matches at 7 bases. Germline V CDR1 and CDR2: SGHTA, FQGNSA. This CDR3 has 16 amino acids. After removal of 4 bases from V and 2 bases from J, the junction contained 10 bases not matched to a gene. The CDR3 loop is CASSYSGQNSNYGYTF. DNA for the CDR3: TGTGCCAGCAGCTACTCGGGACAGAACTCAAACTATGGCTACACCTTC.

The J gene is TRBJ1-4, the V gene TRBV6-5; 8 bases agree with TRBD1. There are 14 residues in the CDR3. The V segment lost 4 bases and the J segment 5 bases; nucleotides outside the gene matches: 3. CDR1 and CDR2 (germline): MNHEY, SVGAGI. CDR3 bases: TGTGCCAGCAGTTGGGACAGGAGGAATGAAAAACTGTTTTTT. This translates into CASSWDRRNEKLFF.

This chain links TRBV14 with TRBJ2-1, with a possible D match to TRBD1 (9 bases). The CDR3 is 19 residues long. The germline CDR1 and CDR2 sequences are SGHDN and FVKESK. Trimming removed 4 bases from V and 4 bases from J, with 26 bases in between. The CDR3 sequence is CASSLLQGAAGGGYNEQFF. CDR3 sequence (DNA): TGTGCCAGCAGCCTCCTACAGGGGGCTGCGGGGGGAGGATACAATGAGCAGTTCTTC. The whole variable domain, filled in from reference TRBV14 and TRBJ2-1, reads EAGVTQFPSHSVIEKGQTVTLRCDPISGHDNLYWYRRVMGKEIKFLLHFVKESKQDESGMPNNRFLAERTGGTYSTLKVQPAELEDSGVYFCASSLLQGAAGGGYNEQFFGPGTRLTVL.

The chain joins TRBV27 to TRBJ1-5, with 9 bases matching TRBD1. This CDR3 has 17 amino acids. The germline V gene has CDR1 MNHEY and CDR2 SMNVEV (reference sequence). The V and J ends lost 6 bases and 2 bases, in that order; junction bases with no gene match: 11. Written as DNA, the CDR3 is TGTGCCAGCAGGGTATATGCACAGGGGGCCGGCAATCAGCCCCAGCATTTT. It specifies CASRVYAQGAGNQPQHF.

This clone was seen only once. This sequence joins TRBV19 and TRBJ2-2, with TRBD2 identical over 14 bases. The trim removed 7 bases at V and 7 bases at J, leaving 8 bases unmatched. The germline CDR1 and CDR2 sequences are LNHDA and SQIVND (reference sequence). The CDR3 totals 16 residues. The CDR3: CASTEGTSGSHGELFF. CDR3 DNA sequence: TGTGCCAGTACCGAAGGGACTAGCGGGAGCCACGGGGAGCTGTTTTTT.

The chain links TRBV7-9 to TRBJ2-7; 7 bases fit TRBD2. Germline trimming cut 5 bases from V and 2 bases from J; bases unmatched to any gene: 15. This CDR3 region has 17 residues. Germline loops: CDR1 SEHNR, CDR2 FQNEAQ (reference sequence). The CDR3 DNA reads TGTGCCAGCAGCATAGACCGGACAAGGGACTACACCTACGAGCAGTACTTC. As protein: CASSIDRTRDYTYEQYF.

This clone was seen a single time. This chain joins TRBV28 and TRBJ2-2; no reliable D call. Trimming took off 3 bases at V and 1 base at J, with 9 bases between the two ends. The CDR3 has 15 amino acids. Germline V gene lookup returns CDR1 MDHEN and CDR2 SYDVKM. Written as DNA, the CDR3 is TGTGCCAGCAGTTTCTTTGGAGAGAACACCGGGGAGCTGTTTTTT. This codes for CASSFFGENTGELFF.

The chain combines TRBV7-9 with TRBJ2-3; D gene uncertain. The CDR3 contains 15 residues. Germline CDR1 is SEHNR and CDR2 is FQNEAQ (reference sequence). V lost 0 bases to trimming and J lost 1 base, with 8 bases between them. This CDR3 reads CASSLASRGTDTQYF. Here the CDR3 DNA reads TGTGCCAGCAGCTTAGCTTCCCGGGGCACAGATACGCAGTATTTT.